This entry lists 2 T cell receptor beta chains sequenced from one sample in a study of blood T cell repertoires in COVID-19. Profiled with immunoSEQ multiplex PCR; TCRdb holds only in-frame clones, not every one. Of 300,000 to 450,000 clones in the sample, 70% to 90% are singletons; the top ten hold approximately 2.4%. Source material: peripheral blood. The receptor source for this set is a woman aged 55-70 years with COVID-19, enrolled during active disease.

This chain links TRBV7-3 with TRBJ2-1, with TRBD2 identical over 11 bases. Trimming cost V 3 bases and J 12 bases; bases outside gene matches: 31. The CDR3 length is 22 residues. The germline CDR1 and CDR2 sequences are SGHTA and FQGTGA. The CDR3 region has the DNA TGTGCCAGCAGCTTCCGCCCTCCGGGACTAGCGGATCTCATTGAGGAATACGGCGTGCAGTTCTTC. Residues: CASSFRPPGLADLIEEYGVQFF.

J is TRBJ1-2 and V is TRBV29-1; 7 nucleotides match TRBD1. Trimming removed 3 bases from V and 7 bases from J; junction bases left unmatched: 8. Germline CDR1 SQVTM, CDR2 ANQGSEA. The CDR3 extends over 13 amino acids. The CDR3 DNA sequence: TGCAGCGTTGACCTACGGGGACAGAGTGGCTACACCTTC. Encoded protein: CSVDLRGQSGYTF.